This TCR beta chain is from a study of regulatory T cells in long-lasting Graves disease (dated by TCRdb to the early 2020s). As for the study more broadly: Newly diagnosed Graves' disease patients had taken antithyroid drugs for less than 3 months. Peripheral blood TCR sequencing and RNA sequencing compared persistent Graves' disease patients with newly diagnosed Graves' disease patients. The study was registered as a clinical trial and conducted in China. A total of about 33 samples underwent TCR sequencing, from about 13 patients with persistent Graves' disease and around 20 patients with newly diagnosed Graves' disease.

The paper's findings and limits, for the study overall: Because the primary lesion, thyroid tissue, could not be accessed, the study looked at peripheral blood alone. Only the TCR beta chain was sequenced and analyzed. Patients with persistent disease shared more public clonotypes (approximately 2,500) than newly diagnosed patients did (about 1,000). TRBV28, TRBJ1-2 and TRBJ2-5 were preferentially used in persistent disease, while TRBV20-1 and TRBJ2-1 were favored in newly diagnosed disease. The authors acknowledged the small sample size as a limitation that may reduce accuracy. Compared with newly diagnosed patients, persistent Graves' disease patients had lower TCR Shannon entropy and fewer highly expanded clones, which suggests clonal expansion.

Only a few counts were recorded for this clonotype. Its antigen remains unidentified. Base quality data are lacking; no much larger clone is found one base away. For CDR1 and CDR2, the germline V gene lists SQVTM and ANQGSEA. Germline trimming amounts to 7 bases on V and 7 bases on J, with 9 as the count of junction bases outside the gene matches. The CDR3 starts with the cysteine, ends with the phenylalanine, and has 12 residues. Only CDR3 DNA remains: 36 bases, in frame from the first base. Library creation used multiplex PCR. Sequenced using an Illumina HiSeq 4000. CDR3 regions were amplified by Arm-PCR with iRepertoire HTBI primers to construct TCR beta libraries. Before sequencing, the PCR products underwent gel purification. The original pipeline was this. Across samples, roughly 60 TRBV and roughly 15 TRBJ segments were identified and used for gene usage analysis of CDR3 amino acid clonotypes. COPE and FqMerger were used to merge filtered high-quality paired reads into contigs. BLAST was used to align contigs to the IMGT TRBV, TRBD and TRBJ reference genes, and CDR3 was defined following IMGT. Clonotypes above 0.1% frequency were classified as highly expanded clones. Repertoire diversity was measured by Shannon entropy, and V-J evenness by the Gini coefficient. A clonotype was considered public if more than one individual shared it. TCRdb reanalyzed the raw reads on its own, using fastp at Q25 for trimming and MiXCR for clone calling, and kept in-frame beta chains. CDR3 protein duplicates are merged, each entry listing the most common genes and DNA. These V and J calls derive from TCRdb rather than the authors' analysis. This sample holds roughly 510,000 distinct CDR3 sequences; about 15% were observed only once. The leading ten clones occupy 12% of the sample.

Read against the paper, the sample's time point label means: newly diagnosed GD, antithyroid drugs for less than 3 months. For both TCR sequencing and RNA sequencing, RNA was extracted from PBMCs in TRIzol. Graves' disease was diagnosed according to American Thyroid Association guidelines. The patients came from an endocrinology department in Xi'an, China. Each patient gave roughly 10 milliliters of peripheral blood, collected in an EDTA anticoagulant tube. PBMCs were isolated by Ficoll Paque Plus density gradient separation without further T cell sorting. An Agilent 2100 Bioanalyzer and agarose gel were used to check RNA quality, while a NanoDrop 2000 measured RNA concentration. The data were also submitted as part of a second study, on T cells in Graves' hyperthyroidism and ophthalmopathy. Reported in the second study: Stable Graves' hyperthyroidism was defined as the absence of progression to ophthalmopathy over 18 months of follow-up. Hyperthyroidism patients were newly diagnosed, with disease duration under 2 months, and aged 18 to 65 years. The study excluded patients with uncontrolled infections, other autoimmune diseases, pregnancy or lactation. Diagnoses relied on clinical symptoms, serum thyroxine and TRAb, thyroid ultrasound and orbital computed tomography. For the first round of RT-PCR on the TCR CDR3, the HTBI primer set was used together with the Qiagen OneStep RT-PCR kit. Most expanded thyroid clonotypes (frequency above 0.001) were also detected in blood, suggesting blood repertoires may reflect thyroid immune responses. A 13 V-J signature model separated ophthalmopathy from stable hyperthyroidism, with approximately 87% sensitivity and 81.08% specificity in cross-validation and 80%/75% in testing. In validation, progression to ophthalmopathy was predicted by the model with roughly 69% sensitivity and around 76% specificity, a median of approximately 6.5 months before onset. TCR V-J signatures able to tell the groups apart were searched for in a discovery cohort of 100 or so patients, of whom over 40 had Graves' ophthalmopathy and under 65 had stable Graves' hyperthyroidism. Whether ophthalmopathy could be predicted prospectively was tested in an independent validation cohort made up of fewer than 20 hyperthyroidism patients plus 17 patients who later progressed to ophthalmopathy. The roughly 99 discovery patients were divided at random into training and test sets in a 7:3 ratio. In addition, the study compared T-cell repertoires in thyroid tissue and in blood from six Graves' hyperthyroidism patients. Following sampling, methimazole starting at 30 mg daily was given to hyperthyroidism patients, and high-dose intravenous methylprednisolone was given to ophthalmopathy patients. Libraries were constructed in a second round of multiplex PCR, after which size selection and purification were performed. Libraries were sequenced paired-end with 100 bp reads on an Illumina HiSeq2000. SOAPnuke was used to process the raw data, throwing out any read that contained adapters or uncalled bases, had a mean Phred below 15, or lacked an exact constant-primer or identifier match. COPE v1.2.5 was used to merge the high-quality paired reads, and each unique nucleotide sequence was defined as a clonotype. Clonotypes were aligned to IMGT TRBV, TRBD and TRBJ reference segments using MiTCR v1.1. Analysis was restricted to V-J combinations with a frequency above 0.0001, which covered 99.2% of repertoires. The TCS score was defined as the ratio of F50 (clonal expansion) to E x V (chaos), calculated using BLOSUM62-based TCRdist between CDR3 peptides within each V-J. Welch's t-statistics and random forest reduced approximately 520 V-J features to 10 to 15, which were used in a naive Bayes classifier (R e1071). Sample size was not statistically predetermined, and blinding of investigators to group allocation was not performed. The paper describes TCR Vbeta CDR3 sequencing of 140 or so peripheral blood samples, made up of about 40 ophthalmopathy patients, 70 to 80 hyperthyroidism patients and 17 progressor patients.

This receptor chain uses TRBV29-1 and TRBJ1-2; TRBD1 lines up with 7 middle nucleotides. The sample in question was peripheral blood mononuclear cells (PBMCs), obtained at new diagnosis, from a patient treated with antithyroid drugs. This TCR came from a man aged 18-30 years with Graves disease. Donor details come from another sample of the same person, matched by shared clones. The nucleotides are TGCAGCGCTAAGACAGGGCAGGGTGGCTACACCTTC. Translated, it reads CSAKTGQGGYTF.